This T cell receptor beta chain was identified in a study of glioma-infiltrating T cells after dendritic cell vaccination. Germline CDR1 MNHNS, CDR2 SASEGT. The CDR3 spans 13 residues. V gave up 6 bases and J gave up 8 bases, with 16 bases separating them. TCRdb's copy holds only in-frame clones and misses some; the assay was immunoSEQ multiplex PCR. Counted here are approximately 82,000 clones, about 87% occurring once; the ten biggest clones make up approximately 2.9%. The sample holds one count of this clone. This sequence was found in a human donor with glioblastoma. The J gene is TRBJ1-2, the V gene TRBV6-1; possibly TRBD1 for D (6 bases). The sequencing used blood, collected before dendritic cell vaccination. The DNA of the CDR3 is TGTGCCAGCAGGGAGCCACAGGGTAGGGGCTACACCTTC. The encoded protein is CASREPQGRGYTF.